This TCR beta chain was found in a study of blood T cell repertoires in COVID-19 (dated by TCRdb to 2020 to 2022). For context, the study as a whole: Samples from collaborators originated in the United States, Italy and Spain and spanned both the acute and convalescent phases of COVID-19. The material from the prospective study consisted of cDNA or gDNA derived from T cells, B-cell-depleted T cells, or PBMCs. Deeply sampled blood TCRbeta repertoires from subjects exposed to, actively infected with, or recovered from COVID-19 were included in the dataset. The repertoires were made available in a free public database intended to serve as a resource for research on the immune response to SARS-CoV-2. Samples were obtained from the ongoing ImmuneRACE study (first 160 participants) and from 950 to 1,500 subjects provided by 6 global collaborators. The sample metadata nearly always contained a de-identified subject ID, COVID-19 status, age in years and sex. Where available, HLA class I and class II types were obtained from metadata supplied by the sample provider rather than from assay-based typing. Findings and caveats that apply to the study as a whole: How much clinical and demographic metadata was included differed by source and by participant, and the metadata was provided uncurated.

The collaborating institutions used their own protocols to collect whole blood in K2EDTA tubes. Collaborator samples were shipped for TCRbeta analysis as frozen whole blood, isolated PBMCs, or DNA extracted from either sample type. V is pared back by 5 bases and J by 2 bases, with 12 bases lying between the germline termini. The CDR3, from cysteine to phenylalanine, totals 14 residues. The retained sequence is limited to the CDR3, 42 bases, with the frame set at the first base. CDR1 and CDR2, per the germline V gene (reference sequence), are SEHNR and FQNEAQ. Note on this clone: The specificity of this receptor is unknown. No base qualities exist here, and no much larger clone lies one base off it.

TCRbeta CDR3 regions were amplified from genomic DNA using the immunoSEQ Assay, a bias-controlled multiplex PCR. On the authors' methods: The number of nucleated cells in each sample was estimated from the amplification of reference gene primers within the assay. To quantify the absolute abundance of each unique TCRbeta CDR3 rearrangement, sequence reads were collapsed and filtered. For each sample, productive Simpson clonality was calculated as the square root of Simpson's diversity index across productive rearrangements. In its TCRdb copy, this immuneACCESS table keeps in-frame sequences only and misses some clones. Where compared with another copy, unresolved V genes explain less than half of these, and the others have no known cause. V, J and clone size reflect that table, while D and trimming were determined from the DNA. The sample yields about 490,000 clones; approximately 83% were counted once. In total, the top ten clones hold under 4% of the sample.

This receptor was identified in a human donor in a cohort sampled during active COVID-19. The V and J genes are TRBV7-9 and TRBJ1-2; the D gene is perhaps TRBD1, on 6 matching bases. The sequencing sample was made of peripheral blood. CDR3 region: CASSPGTFNYGYTF. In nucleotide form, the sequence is TGTGCCAGCAGCCCTGGGACATTCAACTATGGCTACACCTTC. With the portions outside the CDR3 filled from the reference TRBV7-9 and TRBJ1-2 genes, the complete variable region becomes DTGVSQNPRHKITKRGQNVTFRCDPISEHNRLYWYRQTLGQGPEFLTYFQNEAQLEKSRLLSDRFSAERPKGSFSTLEIQRTEQGDSAMYLCASSPGTFNYGYTFGSGTRLTVV.